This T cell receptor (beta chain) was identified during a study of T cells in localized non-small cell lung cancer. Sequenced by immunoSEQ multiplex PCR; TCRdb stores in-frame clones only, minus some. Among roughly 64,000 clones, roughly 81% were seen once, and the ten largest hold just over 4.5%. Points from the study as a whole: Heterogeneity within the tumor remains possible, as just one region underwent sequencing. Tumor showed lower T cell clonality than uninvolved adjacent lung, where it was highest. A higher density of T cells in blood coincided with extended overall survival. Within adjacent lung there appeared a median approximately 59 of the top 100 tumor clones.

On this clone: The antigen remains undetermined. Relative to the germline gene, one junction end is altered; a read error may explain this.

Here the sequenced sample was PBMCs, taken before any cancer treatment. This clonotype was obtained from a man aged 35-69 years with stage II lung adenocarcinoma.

The DNA for the CDR3 is TGTGCCTGGACAAACTCCAACTCCCACGAGCAGTACTTC. This encodes CAWTNSNSHEQYF. The chain is built from TRBV30 and TRBJ2-7; D gene uncertain. The CDR3 has 13 amino acids. Germline CDR1 is GTSNPN and CDR2 is SVGIG (reference sequence).